This T cell receptor beta chain was captured by sequencing in a study of cytomegalovirus exposure and HLA in healthy donors. Study observations and caveats: Presence/absence analyses assumed roughly uniform sequencing depth across donors, which may not hold. Most TCRs appeared rarely, but some public TCRs recurred in many donors.

On this clone itself: Its antigen is undetermined.

In the PCR, 60 Vbeta and 13 Jbeta primers were used. Assay used: immunoSEQ multiplex PCR; TCRdb lists only in-frame clones, some missing. This sample has about 160,000 clones; roughly 80% occur once, and the top ten carry approximately 2.3%. Sequenced input: PBMCs. The TCR comes from a female donor in good health and CMV-seronegative.

The CDR3 loop is CASSVGKGGYTF. In DNA, the CDR3 is TGTGCCAGCAGCGTCGGGAAGGGTGGCTACACCTTC. This sequence joins TRBV5-8 and TRBJ1-2, with no clear D. V lost 4 bases to trimming and J lost 7 bases, with 11 bases between them. The germline V gene has CDR1 SGHTS and CDR2 YDEGEE. This CDR3 comprises 12 residues.